This T cell receptor (beta chain) was sequenced in a study of cytomegalovirus exposure and HLA in healthy donors. Germline trimming cut 5 bases from V and 4 bases from J; bases unmatched to any gene: 10. CDR3 length equals 16 residues. Germline V lookup: CDR1 MNHEY, CDR2 SMNVEV (reference sequence). Note on this clone: As yet, its antigen is unknown.

PCR amplification relied on 60 Vbeta primers (plus 13 Jbeta primers). The data were produced by immunoSEQ multiplex PCR, yet TCRdb's version contains in-frame clones alone and is incomplete. The profile covers 100,000 to 150,000 clones, with 80% to 85% appearing a single time and approximately 2.2% taken by the ten largest. Study results and limitations: Across donors, most TCRs were seen rarely, yet some public ones were widespread.

The specimen sequenced was PBMCs. The clonotype originates from a woman aged 40 to 49 in good health and CMV-seronegative. The chain combines TRBV27 with TRBJ2-5; 10 nucleotides line up with TRBD2. In DNA form, the CDR3 reads TGTGCCAGCAGTCAGCGGGAGGGCCTATTCGGAGAGACCCAGTACTTC. Protein product: CASSQREGLFGETQYF.